Listed here are 6 T cell receptor beta chains from one sample, sequenced in a study of vaccination effects on CD4 cells after COVID-19. These receptors lack a known antigen. Culture lasted over 9 days before CD4+ T cell isolation. Here immunoSEQ multiplex PCR was the method, and the copy in TCRdb shows in-frame clones only, minus some. The sample shows 45,000 to 75,000 clones, 60% to 85% of them seen only once. The source was CD4+ T cells from PBMCs cultured without peptide, collected before COVID-19 vaccination. The source of these receptors is a human donor who received a COVID-19 vaccine.

The J gene is TRBJ1-2, the V gene TRBV5-1, with D uncertain. V lost 4 bases and J 2 bases, leaving 9 bases between the germline ends. Per germline, CDR1 SGHRS and CDR2 YFSETQ. The length of the CDR3 is 13 residues. CDR3 in amino acids: CASSPTQNYGYTF. In DNA, the CDR3 is TGCGCCAGCAGCCCGACACAAAACTATGGCTACACCTTC.

This clone was found a few times. This chain uses TRBV3-1 (or the pseudogene TRBV3-2) with TRBJ1-1; D is possibly TRBD1 (5 bases). The CDR3 is 15 amino acids. The V gene lost 4 bases and the J gene lost 0 bases, with 12 bases spanning the gap. Germline CDR1 and CDR2: LGHDT and YNNKEL (reference sequence). In DNA, the CDR3 is TGTGCCAGCAGCCGGGGGGGACGGGTGAACACTGAAGCTTTCTTT. Amino acid sequence: CASSRGGRVNTEAFF.

This sequence joins TRBV10-3 and TRBJ2-7; a possible D gene is TRBD1 (6 bases). Trimming left V 4 bases short and J 7 bases short, with 17 bases between. The CDR3 runs to 14 residues. Germline assignment: CDR1 ENHRY and CDR2 SYGVKD. The CDR3 sequence: CAISAPDSPGEQYV. CDR3 coding DNA: TGTGCCATCAGTGCCCCGGACAGTCCGGGAGAGCAGTACGTC.

This clone was picked up a small number of times. The J gene is TRBJ2-7, the V gene TRBV10-3, with 10 bases that match TRBD1. The CDR3 covers 14 residues. V lost 2 bases and J lost 6; bases outside the gene matches: 4. Germline CDR1 and CDR2: ENHRY and SYGVKD. CDR3 sequence reads: CAISERTGGGEQYV. The DNA of the CDR3 is TGTGCCATCAGTGAGCGGACAGGGGGTGGCGAGCAGTACGTC.

The chain recombines TRBV6-5 with TRBJ1-2, with TRBD1 matching 7 bases. The CDR3 totals 15 residues. V gave up 2 bases and J gave up 4 bases; unmatched junction bases: 7. Germline V gene lookup returns CDR1 MNHEY and CDR2 SVGAGI. In nucleotides, the CDR3 is TGTGCCAGCAGTTACCGGACGGGACAGCCCTATGGCTACACCTTC. It translates to CASSYRTGQPYGYTF.

The CDR3 reads CASSRRTLAKNIQYF. The CDR3 bases are TGTGCCAGCTCACGTAGGACTTTAGCCAAAAACATTCAGTACTTC. J is TRBJ2-4 and V is TRBV18; TRBD2 might be the D (5 bases). Per germline, CDR1 KGHSH and CDR2 LQKENI. The CDR3 runs 15 residues. Trimming cost V 4 bases and J 0 bases, with 10 bases left between them.